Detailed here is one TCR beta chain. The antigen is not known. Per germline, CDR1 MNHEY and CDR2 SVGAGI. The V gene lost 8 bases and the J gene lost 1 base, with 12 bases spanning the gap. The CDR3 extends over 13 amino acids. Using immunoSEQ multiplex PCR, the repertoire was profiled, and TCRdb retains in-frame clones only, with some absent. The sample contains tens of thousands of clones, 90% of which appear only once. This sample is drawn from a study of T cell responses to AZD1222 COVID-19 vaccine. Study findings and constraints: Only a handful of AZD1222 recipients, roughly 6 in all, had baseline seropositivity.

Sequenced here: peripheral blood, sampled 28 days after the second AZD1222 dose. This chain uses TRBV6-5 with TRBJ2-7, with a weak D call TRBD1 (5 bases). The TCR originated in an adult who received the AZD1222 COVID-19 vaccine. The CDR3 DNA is TGTGCCAGCGCCCGACAGTCATCCTACGAGCAGTACTTC. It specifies CASARQSSYEQYF.